The 26 T cell receptor beta chains listed next were all sequenced from one sample in a study of T cell changes during pregnancy in multiple sclerosis. The data were produced by immunoSEQ multiplex PCR, yet TCRdb's version contains in-frame clones alone and is incomplete. The sample comprises around 50,000 clones, about 90% of which are singletons, and under 2% rests with the top ten. This specimen was peripheral blood, taken in the first trimester of pregnancy. Receptors were obtained from a female donor with multiple sclerosis, enrolled in a pregnancy study.

The chain links TRBV7-3 to TRBJ1-6; D remains unclear. The V gene lost 2 bases and the J gene lost 8 bases, with 7 bases spanning the gap. The CDR3 extends over 13 amino acids. CDR1 and CDR2 from the germline V gene are SGHTA and FQGTGA. Here the CDR3 reads CASSLGEYSPLHF. CDR3 DNA: TGTGCCAGCAGCTTAGGGGAGTATTCACCCCTCCACTTT.

As concerns this clone: The sample has other DNA sequences that encode this CDR3 too. V gene TRBV9 combines with J gene TRBJ2-3; D may be TRBD2 (5 bases). Germline V lookup: CDR1 SGDLS, CDR2 YYNGEE. The CDR3 sequence is 14 residues long. Trimming shortened V by 0 bases and J by 0 bases, and 5 bases separated the two germline ends. This CDR3 reads CASSVAGSTDTQYF. The CDR3, as DNA: TGTGCCAGCAGCGTAGCGGGGAGCACAGATACGCAGTATTTT.

The V gene is TRBV6-4, the J gene TRBJ2-3; 8 bases align to TRBD2. The CDR3 has 15 residues. V dropped 3 bases and J dropped 4; count of bases not matched to a gene: 6. Germline V gives CDR1 MRHNA, CDR2 SNTAGT. The CDR3 sequence is CASSEGGGSSDTQYF. The CDR3 DNA sequence: TGTGCCAGCAGTGAGGGCGGGGGGTCCTCAGATACGCAGTATTTT.

This chain uses TRBV19 with TRBJ1-2, with TRBD1 identical over 7 bases. V trimming: 6 bases; J trimming: 4 bases; junction bases outside the gene matches: 5. This CDR3 is built from 13 residues. In germline, CDR1 is LNHDA, CDR2 SQIVND (reference sequence). CDR3 DNA: TGTGCCAGTAGCCAGGGACAGTCCTATGGCTACACCTTC. It yields the protein CASSQGQSYGYTF.

The V and J genes are TRBV4-2 and TRBJ2-3, with TRBD2 matching 10 bases. The germline V gene has CDR1 LGHNA and CDR2 YNFKEQ. Trimming removed 0 bases from V and 4 bases from J; junction bases left unmatched: 4. This CDR3 region has 16 residues. The DNA of the CDR3 is TGTGCCAGCAGCCAAGAACTAGCGGGGTCCTCAGATACGCAGTATTTT. Amino acids: CASSQELAGSSDTQYF.

This clone was recorded once. The chain joins TRBV11-2 to TRBJ1-4, with unresolved D. The CDR3 is 15 amino acids. V was shortened by 2 bases and J by 5 bases, with 12 bases between the two germline ends. In germline, CDR1 is SGHAT, CDR2 FQNNGV. The CDR3 region is CASSLQWKTNEKLFF. In DNA, the CDR3 is TGTGCCAGCAGCTTACAGTGGAAGACAAATGAAAAACTGTTTTTT.

The chain couples TRBV7-3 to TRBJ1-2; D gene ambiguous. Germline V lookup: CDR1 SGHTA, CDR2 FQGTGA. Trimming removed 5 bases at V and 4 bases at J, with 14 bases between. The CDR3 loop spans 14 amino acids. CDR3: CASSPSPGLYGYTF. The CDR3 nucleotides read TGTGCCAGCAGCCCATCTCCAGGTCTCTATGGCTACACCTTC.

The V gene is TRBV4-1, the J gene TRBJ2-3, with 9 nucleotides matching TRBD2. This CDR3 comprises 17 residues. With V trimmed by 1 base and J by 1 base, 6 bases remained unmatched. Germline CDR1 and CDR2: MGHRA and YSYEKL. Written as DNA, the CDR3 is TGCGCCAGCAGCCAAGGAGGAGCGGGGGGAGGCACAGATACGCAGTATTTT. It translates to CASSQGGAGGGTDTQYF.

The rearrangement links TRBV28 to TRBJ1-3; D unclear. V lost 3 bases and J lost 4, with 7 bases in between. The CDR3 length is 13 residues. The germline V gene has CDR1 MDHEN and CDR2 SYDVKM. CDR3 bases: TGTGCCAGCAGTTTGGTCCAGGGAAACACCATATATTTT. It yields the protein CASSLVQGNTIYF.

The chain links TRBV9 to TRBJ2-3, with D possibly TRBD2 on 5 matching bases. This CDR3 spans 16 amino acids. The V end lost 0 bases, the J end lost 3 bases, and 14 bases lay between the germline ends. The germline CDR1 and CDR2 sequences are SGDLS and YYNGEE. The CDR3 loop is CASSVDPGWGTDTQYF. The CDR3, as DNA: TGTGCCAGCAGCGTAGATCCGGGATGGGGAACAGATACGCAGTATTTT.

This sequence joins TRBV5-1 and TRBJ2-5, with D possibly matching TRBD1 (6 bases). Trimming took 3 bases from V and 1 from J, leaving 16 bases between them. CDR3 length: 16 amino acids. Germline CDR1 reads SGHRS; CDR2 reads YFSETQ. The CDR3 DNA is TGCGCCAGCAGCTCGTTCACCTCAGGGGCCCAAGAGACCCAGTACTTC. Its translation: CASSSFTSGAQETQYF.

The genes are TRBV7-8 and TRBJ2-7; a weak D match, TRBD2 (6 bases). V gave up 3 bases and J gave up 0 bases, with 12 bases separating them. The CDR3 spans 15 residues. Germline V lookup: CDR1 SGHVS, CDR2 FQNEAQ. The CDR3 spells CASSFGGAISYEQYF. CDR3 coding DNA: TGTGCCAGCAGCTTCGGCGGGGCGATCTCCTACGAGCAGTACTTC. Together with reference TRBV7-8 and TRBJ2-7, the CDR3 gives the full variable domain: GAGVSQSPRYKVAKRGQDVALRCDPISGHVSLFWYQQALGQGPEFLTYFQNEAQLDKSGLPSDRFFAERPEGSVSTLKIQRTQQEDSAVYLCASSFGGAISYEQYFGPGTRLTVT.

This clone has just a few counts. The chain couples TRBV10-3 to TRBJ2-5; 12 bases are a match to TRBD2. This CDR3 spans 14 amino acids. Unmatched junction bases numbered 5, after V lost 4 bases and J lost 8 bases. Germline V gene data show CDR1 as ENHRY and CDR2 as SYGVKD. The CDR3 spells CAISGLAGVGTQYF. The DNA of the CDR3 is TGTGCCATCAGTGGACTAGCGGGGGTAGGAACCCAGTACTTC.

The rearrangement uses TRBV5-6 and TRBJ1-4; tentatively, D is TRBD1 (6 bases). Germline-derived CDR1 and CDR2 are SGHDT and YYEEEE. The length of the CDR3 is 15 residues. The ends were cut back, 4 bases at V and 5 bases at J, with 15 bases in the middle. The CDR3 DNA sequence: TGTGCCAGCAGCGAATTAGGGGGTTCCAATGAAAAACTGTTTTTT. This gives the protein CASSELGGSNEKLFF. The complete variable domain, with remaining parts taken from reference TRBV5-6 and TRBJ1-4, reads DAGVTQSPTHLIKTRGQQVTLRCSPKSGHDTVSWYQQALGQGPQFIFQYYEEEERQRGNFPDRFSGHQFPNYSSELNVNALLLGDSALYLCASSELGGSNEKLFFGSGTQLSVL.

In the case of this clone: One end of the junction does not line up with germline, which may come from a read error. The chain uses TRBV28 and TRBJ1-1; D unresolved. Per germline, CDR1 MDHEN and CDR2 SYDVKM. This CDR3 has 14 amino acids. CDR3 region: CASSLRGTLDAGIF. CDR3 coding DNA: TGTGCCAGCAGCTTACGGGGAACCCTCGATGCTGGCATCTTT.

The chain links TRBV7-6 to TRBJ2-3; TRBD2 aligns across 9 bases. The CDR3 spans 19 residues. With 4 bases clipped from V and 4 bases from J, the junction kept 18 bases outside the gene matches. Germline CDR1 and CDR2: SGHVS and FNYEAQ. CDR3 bases: TGTGCCAGCAGCTCCCGCGGGGGTAGCGGGGGTTTTTCAGCAGATACGCAGTATTTT. It encodes CASSSRGGSGGFSADTQYF.

The chain joins TRBV5-6 to TRBJ2-7; 12 bases fit TRBD2. The junction had 6 bases not matched to a gene; V was cut back by 3 bases and J by 2 bases. This CDR3 has 16 residues. Germline V gene sequence: CDR1 SGHDT, CDR2 YYEEEE. For the CDR3, the DNA is TGTGCCAGCAGCTGGGGACTAGCGGGTAATGCCTACGAGCAGTACTTC. Its protein is CASSWGLAGNAYEQYF.

The CDR3 sequence: CASSHYRGPYGYTF. As DNA, the CDR3 is TGTGCCAGCAGCCACTACAGGGGACCTTATGGCTACACCTTC. The chain links TRBV7-9 to TRBJ1-2; TRBD1 matches at 7 bases. Trimming took 5 bases from V and 5 from J; bases not matched to a gene: 8. This CDR3 is 14 amino acids long. The germline V gene encodes CDR1 SEHNR and CDR2 FQNEAQ (reference sequence).

The chain couples TRBV4-1 to TRBJ2-5; 7 bases are shared with TRBD1. CDR1 is MGHRA, CDR2 YSYEKL, per germline. The ends lost 4 bases at V and 7 bases at J; junction bases unmatched: 12. CDR3 length equals 15 residues. The CDR3 nucleotides read TGCGCCAGCAGCCTTCGACAGGGTCCCGATGGGACCCAGTACTTC. This sequence encodes CASSLRQGPDGTQYF.

The CDR3 nucleotides are TGTGCCAGCAGTTTGCGGGGGTTAGGGGAAAAACTGTTTTTT. Translated: CASSLRGLGEKLFF. The chain has TRBV28 and TRBJ1-4; a weak D match, TRBD1 (5 bases). Germline-derived CDR1 and CDR2 are MDHEN and SYDVKM. The CDR3 is 14 residues long. The ends were cut back, 3 bases at V and 8 bases at J, with 13 bases in the middle.

The chain is built from TRBV7-2 and TRBJ2-5; 9 bases align to TRBD2. The trim removed 3 bases at V and 0 bases at J, leaving 5 bases unmatched. CDR3 length: 16 residues. The germline CDR1 and CDR2 sequences are SGHTA and FQGNSA. The CDR3 sequence is CASSFSGGLYQETQYF. CDR3 nucleotides: TGTGCCAGCAGCTTTAGCGGGGGCCTTTACCAAGAGACCCAGTACTTC.

The chain carries TRBV6-1 and TRBJ1-3; 10 bases line up with TRBD1. V lost 6 bases to trimming and J lost 4 bases; unmatched junction nucleotides: 6. In germline, CDR1 is MNHNS, CDR2 SASEGT. The CDR3 has 15 amino acids. CDR3 loop: CASRRTGGTGNTIYF. The DNA of the CDR3 is TGTGCCAGCAGGAGGACAGGGGGGACGGGAAACACCATATATTTT.

This chain joins TRBV9 and TRBJ1-2; 11 nucleotides agree with TRBD1. The junction had 13 bases not matched to a gene; V was cut back by 4 bases and J by 8 bases. Per germline, CDR1 SGDLS and CDR2 YYNGEE. The CDR3 has 16 residues. In DNA form, the CDR3 reads TGTGCCAGCAGCTCCCGGACAGGGGGCGCAGATCGGGGCTACACCTTC. It codes for CASSSRTGGADRGYTF.

The genes are TRBV30 and TRBJ2-5; TRBD2 matches at 8 bases. The CDR3 sequence is 13 residues long. Unmatched junction bases numbered 3, after V lost 1 base and J lost 5 bases. Germline values: CDR1 GTSNPN, CDR2 SVGIG (reference sequence). CDR3 loop: CAWSATSVETQYF. CDR3 in DNA: TGTGCCTGGAGTGCGACTAGCGTTGAGACCCAGTACTTC.

V gene TRBV19 combines with J gene TRBJ2-7; 11 bases agree with TRBD2. Germline lookup yields CDR1 LNHDA and CDR2 SQIVND (reference sequence). V lost 3 bases and J lost 5; bases outside the gene matches: 6. The CDR3 spans 15 residues. The CDR3 sequence: CASSILAGGLHEQYF. Here the CDR3 DNA reads TGTGCCAGTAGTATTTTAGCGGGGGGGCTCCACGAGCAGTACTTC. The full variable domain, in which reference TRBV19 and TRBJ2-7 provide the parts outside the CDR3, is DGGITQSPKYLFRKEGQNVTLSCEQNLNHDAMYWYRQDPGQGLRLIYYSQIVNDFQKGDIAEGYSVSREKKESFPLTVTSAQKNPTAFYLCASSILAGGLHEQYFGPGTRLTVT.

This sequence joins TRBV10-3 and TRBJ2-2, with D hard to call. Deletions cut 6 bases from V and 5 bases from J, with 4 bases between. Germline V gives CDR1 ENHRY, CDR2 SYGVKD. The CDR3 has 11 residues. This CDR3 is CAIRQTGELFF. DNA for the CDR3: TGTGCCATCAGACAGACCGGGGAGCTGTTTTTT.